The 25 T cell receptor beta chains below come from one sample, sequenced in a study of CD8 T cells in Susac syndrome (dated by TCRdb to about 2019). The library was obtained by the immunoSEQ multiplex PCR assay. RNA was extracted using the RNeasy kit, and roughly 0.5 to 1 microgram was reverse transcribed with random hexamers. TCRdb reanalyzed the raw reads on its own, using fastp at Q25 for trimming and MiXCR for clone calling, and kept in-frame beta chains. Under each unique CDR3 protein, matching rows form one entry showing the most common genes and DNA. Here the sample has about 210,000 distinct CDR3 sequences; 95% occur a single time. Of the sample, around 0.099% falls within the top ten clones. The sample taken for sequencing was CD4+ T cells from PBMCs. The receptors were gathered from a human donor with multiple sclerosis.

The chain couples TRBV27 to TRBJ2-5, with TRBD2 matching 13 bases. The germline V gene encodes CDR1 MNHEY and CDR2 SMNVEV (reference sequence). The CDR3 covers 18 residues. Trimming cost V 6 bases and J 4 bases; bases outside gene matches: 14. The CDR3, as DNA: TGTGCCAGCAGACCCTCGGGACTAGCGGGACCTCATGGAGAGACCCAGTACTTC. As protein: CASRPSGLAGPHGETQYF.

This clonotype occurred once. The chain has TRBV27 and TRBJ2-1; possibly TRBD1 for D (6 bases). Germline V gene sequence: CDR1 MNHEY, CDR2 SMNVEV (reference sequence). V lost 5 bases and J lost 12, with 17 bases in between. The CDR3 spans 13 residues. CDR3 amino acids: CASSKPPGTMQFF. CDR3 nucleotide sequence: TGTGCCAGCAGTAAACCCCCCGGGACAATGCAGTTCTTC.

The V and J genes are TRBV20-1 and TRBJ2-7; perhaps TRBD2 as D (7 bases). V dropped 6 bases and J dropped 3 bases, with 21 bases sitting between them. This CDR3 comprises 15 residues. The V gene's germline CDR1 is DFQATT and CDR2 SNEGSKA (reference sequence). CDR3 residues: CSARSAAGANYEQYF. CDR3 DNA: TGCAGTGCCCGCTCAGCCGCGGGGGCGAACTACGAGCAGTACTTC.

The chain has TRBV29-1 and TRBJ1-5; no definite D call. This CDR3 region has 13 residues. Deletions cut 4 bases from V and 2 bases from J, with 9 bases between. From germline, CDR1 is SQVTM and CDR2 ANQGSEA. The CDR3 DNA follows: TGCAGCGTTGCTGCGAATCGCAATCAGCCCCAGCATTTT. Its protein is CSVAANRNQPQHF.

The chain's CDR3 is CASSLGTWGSAEQFF. The CDR3 DNA sequence: TGTGCCAGCAGTTTAGGAACTTGGGGGTCCGCTGAGCAGTTCTTC. V gene TRBV27 combines with J gene TRBJ2-1; D is possibly TRBD1 or TRBD2 (5 bases each). There are 15 residues in the CDR3. In germline, CDR1 is MNHEY, CDR2 SMNVEV (reference sequence). Trimming removed 2 bases at V and 9 bases at J, with 17 bases between.

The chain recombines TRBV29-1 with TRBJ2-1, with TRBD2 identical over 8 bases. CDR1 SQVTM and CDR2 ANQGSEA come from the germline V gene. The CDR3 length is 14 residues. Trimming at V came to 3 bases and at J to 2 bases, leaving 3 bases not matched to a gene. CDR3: CSVDLAGAYNEQFF. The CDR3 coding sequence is TGCAGCGTTGACCTAGCGGGTGCCTACAATGAGCAGTTCTTC.

The CDR3 here is CAWSLTGGHETQYF. CDR3 DNA sequence: TGTGCCTGGAGCCTGACAGGGGGTCACGAGACCCAGTACTTC. V gene TRBV30 combines with J gene TRBJ2-5, with 9 bases matching TRBD1. V lost 3 bases to trimming and J lost 5 bases; unmatched junction nucleotides: 7. From germline, CDR1 is GTSNPN and CDR2 SVGIG (reference sequence). The CDR3 loop spans 14 amino acids.

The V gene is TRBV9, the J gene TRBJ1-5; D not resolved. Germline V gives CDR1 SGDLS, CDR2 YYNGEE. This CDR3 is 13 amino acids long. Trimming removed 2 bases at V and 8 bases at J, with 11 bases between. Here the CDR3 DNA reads TGTGCCAGCAGCGTCGGGGTTTTCAAGCCCCAGCATTTT. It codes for CASSVGVFKPQHF.

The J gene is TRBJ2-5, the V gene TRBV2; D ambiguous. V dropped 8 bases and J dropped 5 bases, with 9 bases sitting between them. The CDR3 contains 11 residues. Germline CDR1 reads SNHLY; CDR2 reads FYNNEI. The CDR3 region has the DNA TGTGCCAGCGGGCTTAGCGAGACCCAGTACTTC. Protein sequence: CASGLSETQYF.

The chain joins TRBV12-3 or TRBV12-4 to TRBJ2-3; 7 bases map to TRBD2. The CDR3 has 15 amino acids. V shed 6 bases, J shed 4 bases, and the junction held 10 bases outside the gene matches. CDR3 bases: TGTGCCAGCAGCCGGGGGGACTTTGCCGCAGATACGCAGTATTTT. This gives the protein CASSRGDFAADTQYF.

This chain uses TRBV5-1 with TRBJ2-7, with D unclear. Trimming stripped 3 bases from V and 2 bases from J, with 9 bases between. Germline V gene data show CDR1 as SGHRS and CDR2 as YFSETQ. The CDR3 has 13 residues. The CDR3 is CASSSTPPYEQYF. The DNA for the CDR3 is TGCGCCAGCAGCTCAACCCCTCCCTACGAGCAGTACTTC. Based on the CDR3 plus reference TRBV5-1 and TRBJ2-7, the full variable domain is KAGVTQTPRYLIKTRGQQVTLSCSPISGHRSVSWYQQTPGQGLQFLFEYFSETQRNKGNFPGRFSGRQFSNSRSEMNVSTLELGDSALYLCASSSTPPYEQYFGPGTRLTVT.

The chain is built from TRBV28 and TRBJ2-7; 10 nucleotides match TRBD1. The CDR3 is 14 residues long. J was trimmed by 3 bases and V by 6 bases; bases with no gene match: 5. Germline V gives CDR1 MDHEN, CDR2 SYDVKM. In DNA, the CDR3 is TGTGCCAGCAGAGCCCGGGACAGGGGCTACGAGCAGTACTTC. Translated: CASRARDRGYEQYF.

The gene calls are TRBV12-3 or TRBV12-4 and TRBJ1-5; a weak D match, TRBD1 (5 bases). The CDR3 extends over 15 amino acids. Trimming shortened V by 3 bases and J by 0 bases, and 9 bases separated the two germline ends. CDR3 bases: TGTGCCAGCAGTTTCAGGGCTACTAGCAATCAGCCCCAGCATTTT. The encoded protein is CASSFRATSNQPQHF.

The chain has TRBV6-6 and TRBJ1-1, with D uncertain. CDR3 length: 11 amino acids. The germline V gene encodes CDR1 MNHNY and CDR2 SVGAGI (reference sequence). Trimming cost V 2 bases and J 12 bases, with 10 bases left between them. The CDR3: CASSYGRETFF. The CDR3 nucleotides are TGTGCCAGCAGTTACGGGAGGGAAACTTTCTTT.

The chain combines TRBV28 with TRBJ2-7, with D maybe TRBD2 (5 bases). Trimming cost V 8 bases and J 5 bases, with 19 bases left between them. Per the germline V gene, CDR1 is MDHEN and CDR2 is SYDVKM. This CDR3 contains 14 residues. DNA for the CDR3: TGTGCCAGCTCCCGAGTCGGAGGTCCGAACGAGCAGTACTTC. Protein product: CASSRVGGPNEQYF.

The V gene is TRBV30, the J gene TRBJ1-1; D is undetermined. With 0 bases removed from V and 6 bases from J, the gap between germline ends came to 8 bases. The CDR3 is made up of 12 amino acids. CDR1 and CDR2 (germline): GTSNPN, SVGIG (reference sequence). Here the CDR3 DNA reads TGTGCCTGGAGTGTACGGGCACCTGAAGCTTTCTTT. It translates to CAWSVRAPEAFF.

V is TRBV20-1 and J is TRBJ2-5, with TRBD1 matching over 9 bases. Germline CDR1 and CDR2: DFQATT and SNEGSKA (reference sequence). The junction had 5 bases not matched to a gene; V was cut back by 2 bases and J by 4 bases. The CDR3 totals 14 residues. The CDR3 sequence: CSARLGTGRETQYF. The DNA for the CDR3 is TGCAGTGCTAGACTAGGGACAGGGAGAGAGACCCAGTACTTC.

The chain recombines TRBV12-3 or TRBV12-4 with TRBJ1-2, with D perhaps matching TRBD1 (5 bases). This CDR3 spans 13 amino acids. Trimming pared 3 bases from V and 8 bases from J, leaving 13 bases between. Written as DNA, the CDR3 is TGTGCCAGCAGTTTGGAGGGGTTGGGCGGCTACACCTTC. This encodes CASSLEGLGGYTF.

CDR3 sequence reads: CASSQELAGNEQFF. CDR3 in DNA: TGTGCCAGCAGCCAAGAACTAGCGGGGAATGAGCAGTTCTTC. This rearrangement joins TRBV3-1 to TRBJ2-1, with TRBD2 identical over 10 bases. J gave up 7 bases and V 0 bases, and 0 bases lay outside the gene matches. Germline CDR1 is LGHDT and CDR2 is YNNKEL (reference sequence). CDR3 length: 14 residues.

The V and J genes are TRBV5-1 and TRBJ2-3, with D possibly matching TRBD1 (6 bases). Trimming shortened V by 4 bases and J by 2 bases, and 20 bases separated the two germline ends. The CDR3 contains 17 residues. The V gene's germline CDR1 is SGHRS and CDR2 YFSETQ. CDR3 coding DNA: TGCGCCAGCAGCCGACACACAGGGAATTCGTACACAGATACGCAGTATTTT. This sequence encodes CASSRHTGNSYTDTQYF.

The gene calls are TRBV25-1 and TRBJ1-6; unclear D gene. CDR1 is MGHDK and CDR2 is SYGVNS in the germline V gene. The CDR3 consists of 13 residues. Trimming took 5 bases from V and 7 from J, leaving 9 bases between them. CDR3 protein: CASSPMGNSPLHF. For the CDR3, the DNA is TGTGCCAGCAGTCCTATGGGGAATTCACCCCTCCACTTT. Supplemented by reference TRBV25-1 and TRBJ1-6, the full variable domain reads EADIYQTPRYLVIGTGKKITLECSQTMGHDKMYWYQQDPGMELHLIHYSYGVNSTEKGDLSSESTVSRIRTEHFPLTLESARPSHTSQYLCASSPMGNSPLHFGNGTRLTVT.

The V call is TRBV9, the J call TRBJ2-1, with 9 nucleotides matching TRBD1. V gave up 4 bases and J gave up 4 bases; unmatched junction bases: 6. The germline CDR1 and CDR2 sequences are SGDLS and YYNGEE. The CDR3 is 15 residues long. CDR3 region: CASSFRQGGYNEQFF. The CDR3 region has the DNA TGTGCCAGCAGCTTTCGACAGGGGGGGTACAATGAGCAGTTCTTC.

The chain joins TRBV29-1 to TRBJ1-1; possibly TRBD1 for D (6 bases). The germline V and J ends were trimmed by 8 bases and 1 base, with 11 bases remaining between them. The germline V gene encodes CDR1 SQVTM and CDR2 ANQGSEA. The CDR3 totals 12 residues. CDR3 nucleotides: TGCAGCACCGCGGACAGGAACACTGAAGCTTTCTTT. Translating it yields CSTADRNTEAFF.

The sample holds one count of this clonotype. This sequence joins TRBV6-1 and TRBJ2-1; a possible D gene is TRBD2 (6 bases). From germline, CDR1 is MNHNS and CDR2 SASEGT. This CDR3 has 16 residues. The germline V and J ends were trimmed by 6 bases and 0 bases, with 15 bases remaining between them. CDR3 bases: TGTGCCAGCAGCCAGGTGGCGGGGACCTCCTACAATGAGCAGTTCTTC. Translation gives CASSQVAGTSYNEQFF.

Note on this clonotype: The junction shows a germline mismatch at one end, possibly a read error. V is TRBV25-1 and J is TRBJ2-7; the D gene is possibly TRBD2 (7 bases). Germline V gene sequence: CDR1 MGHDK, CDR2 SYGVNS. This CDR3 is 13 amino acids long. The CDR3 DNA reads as TGTGCCAGCAGAGGGGGGGGTCAGACCCGCATCACATTC. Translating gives CASRGGGQTRITF.